This section outlines one T cell receptor (beta chain) sequence together with its context. The target antigen is unknown. The V and J ends lost 0 bases and 7 bases respectively, with 14 bases between them. Per germline, CDR1 SGDLS and CDR2 YYNGEE. The CDR3 extends over 14 amino acids. Expressed TCRB transcripts were sequenced, since all the RNA that had been isolated was reverse transcribed. Profiled with immunoSEQ multiplex PCR; TCRdb holds only in-frame clones, not every one. Among about 900,000 clones listed, about 17% were seen once. This entry comes from a study of beta chain features in type 1 diabetes. Regarding the study as a whole: Type 1 diabetes patients had fewer VDJ junction insertions and more deletions. Sampled from patients, naive, central memory and Treg TCRB repertoires appeared more similar than those sampled from healthy donors.

The sample taken for sequencing was naive CD4+ T cells from blood. This sequence joins TRBV9 and TRBJ2-7; the D gene is possibly TRBD2 (6 bases). The sequence was collected from a woman under 30 in good health. The CDR3 nucleotides are TGTGCCAGCAGCGTAGAGGCGGGAACAAGAGAGCAGTACTTC. Protein: CASSVEAGTREQYF.